This T cell receptor (beta chain) was captured in a study of cytomegalovirus exposure and HLA in healthy donors. From germline, CDR1 is SGDLS and CDR2 YYNGEE. The junction had 3 bases not matched to a gene; V was cut back by 0 bases and J by 4 bases. The CDR3 sequence is 14 residues long. The study ran its PCR with 60 Vbeta and 13 Jbeta primers. Sequenced by immunoSEQ multiplex PCR; TCRdb stores in-frame clones only, minus some. This sample has roughly 120,000 clones; approximately 80% occur once, and the top ten carry around 2.7%. Material: PBMCs. This sequence was found in a woman between 18 and 29 years old in good health and CMV-seronegative. The V and J genes are TRBV9 and TRBJ2-7; 8 nucleotides line up with TRBD1. The CDR3 protein is CASSVGQGAYEQYF. The DNA for the CDR3 is TGTGCCAGCAGCGTAGGTCAGGGGGCATACGAGCAGTACTTC.